These T cell receptor beta chains were read from a single sample in a study of control samples from healthy donors and cancer patients. Profiled with immunoSEQ multiplex PCR; TCRdb holds only in-frame clones, not every one. The sample holds roughly 120,000 clones, just over 90% seen once. Sequencing used blood. The receptors stem from a woman younger than 30 in good health. Both conserved end residues are part of each CDR3. D genes are given only for firm matches. Part of the rows lack a size; the others show once, few, many or a class for expanded clones.

size: .
length: 15
D: TRBD1
V: TRBV9
J: TRBJ2-5
CDR3: CASSAFDRVGETQYF
DNA: TGTGCCAGCAGCGCGTTTGACAGGGTGGGAGAGACCCAGTACTTC

size: .
length: 15
D: .
V: TRBV6-5
J: TRBJ1-1
CDR3: CASSTQDRPNTEAFF
DNA: TGTGCCAGCAGTACCCAAGACAGGCCGAACACTGAAGCTTTCTTT

size: .
length: 13
D: .
V: TRBV2
J: TRBJ1-1
CDR3: CAIIGFAYTEAFF
DNA: TGTGCCATCATAGGGTTCGCCTACACTGAAGCTTTCTTT

size: .
length: 12
D: .
V: TRBV5-1
J: TRBJ2-1
CDR3: CATRTDHNEQFF
DNA: TGCGCCACCAGGACTGACCACAATGAGCAGTTCTTC

size: once
length: 15
D: .
V: TRBV4-3
J: TRBJ1-3
CDR3: CASSQDQGPGNTIYF
DNA: TGCGCCAGCAGCCAAGATCAGGGCCCCGGAAACACCATATATTTT

size: .
length: 14
D: TRBD1
V: TRBV19
J: TRBJ1-2
CDR3: CASKHPGQGKGYTF
DNA: TGTGCCAGTAAACATCCGGGACAGGGGAAAGGCTACACCTTC

size: .
length: 13
D: .
V: TRBV3-1/TRBV3-2
J: TRBJ2-7
CDR3: CASSQRTPYEQYF
DNA: TGTGCCAGCAGCCAACGGACACCCTACGAGCAGTACTTC

size: .
length: 13
D: .
V: TRBV7-9
J: TRBJ1-2
CDR3: CASSLAGGYGYTF
DNA: TGTGCCAGCAGCTTAGCTGGGGGCTATGGCTACACCTTC

size: .
length: 14
D: .
V: TRBV9
J: TRBJ2-7
CDR3: CASSVSAFSYEQYF
DNA: TGTGCCAGCAGCGTATCGGCGTTCTCCTACGAGCAGTACTTC

size: .
length: 13
D: .
V: TRBV10-3
J: TRBJ1-2
CDR3: CAISAGNLYGYTF
DNA: TGTGCCATTTCGGCCGGGAACCTCTATGGCTACACCTTC

size: once
length: 17
D: .
V: TRBV4-3
J: TRBJ1-3
CDR3: CASSQGSGLRSGNTIYF
DNA: TGCGCCAGCAGCCAAGGATCCGGACTCCGCTCTGGAAACACCATATATTTT

size: .
length: 15
D: TRBD1
V: TRBV24-1
J: TRBJ2-3
CDR3: CATSDPGQGTNTQYF
DNA: TGTGCCACCAGTGACCCGGGACAGGGGACAAATACGCAGTATTTT

size: .
length: 12
D: .
V: TRBV19
J: TRBJ1-1
CDR3: CASSHRTTEAFF
DNA: TGTGCCAGTAGCCACAGGACAACTGAAGCTTTCTTT

size: .
length: 14
D: .
V: TRBV29-1
J: TRBJ1-1
CDR3: CSVDPSRGNTEAFF
DNA: TGCAGCGTTGACCCCAGCCGGGGGAACACTGAAGCTTTCTTT

size: .
length: 15
D: .
V: TRBV15
J: TRBJ1-1
CDR3: CATSRGGRGGHEAFF
DNA: TGTGCCACCAGCAGAGGGGGGAGAGGGGGTCATGAAGCTTTCTTT

size: .
length: 15
D: TRBD1
V: TRBV5-6
J: TRBJ1-1
CDR3: CASSIYGTGNTEAFF
DNA: TGTGCCAGCAGCATTTATGGGACAGGGAACACTGAAGCTTTCTTT

size: .
length: 18
D: .
V: TRBV5-1
J: TRBJ2-5
CDR3: CASSLPPGTGYRQETQYF
DNA: TGCGCCAGCAGCCTCCCTCCGGGGACCGGGTACCGTCAAGAGACCCAGTACTTC

size: .
length: 15
D: TRBD2
V: TRBV11-3
J: TRBJ2-1
CDR3: CASSRGGDPYNEQFF
DNA: TGTGCCAGCAGCCGTGGGGGGGATCCCTACAATGAGCAGTTCTTC

size: .
length: 17
D: TRBD1
V: TRBV5-5
J: TRBJ1-1
CDR3: CASSLRPQQGLNTEAFF
DNA: TGTGCCAGCAGCCTACGACCCCAACAGGGGCTGAACACTGAAGCTTTCTTT

size: .
length: 17
D: .
V: TRBV13
J: TRBJ2-7
CDR3: CASSLTLSGEISYEQYF
DNA: TGTGCCAGCAGCTTAACCCTCTCAGGGGAAATCTCCTACGAGCAGTACTTC

size: .
length: 14
D: .
V: TRBV9
J: TRBJ1-1
CDR3: CASSPFMDATEAFF
DNA: TGTGCCAGCAGCCCTTTTATGGATGCCACTGAAGCTTTCTTT

size: .
length: 16
D: .
V: TRBV4-3
J: TRBJ2-6
CDR3: CASSQDHSSGANVLTF
DNA: TGCGCCAGCAGCCAAGATCATTCCTCTGGGGCCAACGTCCTGACTTTC

size: .
length: 12
D: .
V: TRBV7-2
J: TRBJ2-7
CDR3: CASSLRGYEQYF
DNA: TGTGCCAGCAGCTTGCGCGGCTACGAGCAGTACTTC

size: .
length: 13
D: .
V: TRBV12-3/TRBV12-4
J: TRBJ1-2
CDR3: CASSLGGEDGYTF
DNA: TGTGCCAGCAGTTTAGGCGGGGAAGATGGCTACACCTTC

size: .
length: 14
D: .
V: TRBV6-2/TRBV6-3
J: TRBJ1-1
CDR3: CASSYSEVNTEAFF
DNA: TGTGCCAGCAGTTACTCGGAGGTTAACACTGAAGCTTTCTTT

size: .
length: 14
D: TRBD1
V: TRBV5-1
J: TRBJ2-7
CDR3: CASSRDRGSYEQYF
DNA: TGCGCCAGCAGCCGGGACAGGGGTTCGTACGAGCAGTACTTC

size: .
length: 15
D: TRBD1
V: TRBV30
J: TRBJ2-2
CDR3: CAWRPDRAPPGELFF
DNA: TGTGCCTGGAGGCCTGACAGGGCTCCGCCCGGGGAGCTGTTTTTT

size: .
length: 16
D: TRBD1
V: TRBV5-6
J: TRBJ2-1
CDR3: CASSPRGQGHYNEQFF
DNA: TGTGCCAGCAGCCCCCGGGGACAGGGGCATTACAATGAGCAGTTCTTC

size: once
length: 12
D: .
V: TRBV2
J: TRBJ2-7
CDR3: CASRGNSYEQYF
DNA: TGTGCCAGCCGTGGCAACTCCTACGAGCAGTACTTC

size: once
length: 14
D: .
V: TRBV15
J: TRBJ2-3
CDR3: CATSRDALADTQYF
DNA: TGTGCCACCAGCAGAGACGCTCTCGCAGATACGCAGTATTTT

size: .
length: 11
D: .
V: TRBV25-1
J: TRBJ1-2
CDR3: CASSERGGYTF
DNA: TGTGCCAGCAGTGAAAGGGGGGGCTACACCTTC

size: .
length: 14
D: .
V: TRBV7-6
J: TRBJ1-1
CDR3: CASSPAQFNTEAFF
DNA: TGTGCCAGCAGCCCCGCACAGTTTAACACTGAAGCTTTCTTT

size: .
length: 15
D: .
V: TRBV29-1
J: TRBJ2-7
CDR3: CSVGRARGFSYEQYF
DNA: TGCAGCGTTGGGAGGGCACGGGGGTTCTCCTACGAGCAGTACTTC

size: .
length: 14
D: .
V: TRBV2
J: TRBJ1-2
CDR3: CASRKDGANYGYTF
DNA: TGTGCCAGCAGAAAGGACGGAGCTAACTATGGCTACACCTTC

size: .
length: 15
D: .
V: TRBV5-6
J: TRBJ2-5
CDR3: CASSLVPGSQETQYF
DNA: TGTGCCAGCAGCTTAGTACCGGGGAGCCAAGAGACCCAGTACTTC

size: .
length: 17
D: .
V: TRBV19
J: TRBJ2-3
CDR3: CASSRGTLNTGTDTQYF
DNA: TGTGCCAGTAGTCGGGGGACACTCAACACCGGCACAGATACGCAGTATTTT

size: .
length: 14
D: TRBD1
V: TRBV5-5
J: TRBJ1-6
CDR3: CASGRQGNDSPLHF
DNA: TGTGCCAGCGGACGACAGGGGAATGATTCACCCCTCCACTTT

size: .
length: 15
D: TRBD1
V: TRBV27
J: TRBJ2-3
CDR3: CASSARDRGTDTQYF
DNA: TGTGCCAGCAGTGCCCGGGACAGGGGGACAGATACGCAGTATTTT

size: .
length: 14
D: .
V: TRBV6-5
J: TRBJ1-6
CDR3: CANQGSSYNSPLHF
DNA: TGTGCCAATCAAGGGAGCTCCTATAATTCACCCCTCCACTTT

size: .
length: 13
D: .
V: TRBV25-1
J: TRBJ1-4
CDR3: CARSGAAAEKLFF
DNA: TGTGCCAGATCCGGAGCGGCGGCAGAAAAACTGTTTTTT

size: .
length: 19
D: .
V: TRBV5-6
J: TRBJ1-3
CDR3: CASSFRTITDRLSGNTIYF
DNA: TGTGCCAGCAGCTTCCGCACCATCACGGACAGACTCTCTGGAAACACCATATATTTT

size: once
length: 14
D: .
V: TRBV10-3
J: TRBJ2-6
CDR3: CAIRPSSGANVLTF
DNA: TGTGCCATCAGGCCTAGCTCTGGGGCCAACGTCCTGACTTTC

size: .
length: 13
D: TRBD1
V: TRBV4-1
J: TRBJ2-5
CDR3: CASSLTGGETQYF
DNA: TGCGCCAGCAGCCTGACAGGGGGCGAGACCCAGTACTTC

size: .
length: 15
D: .
V: TRBV19
J: TRBJ1-5
CDR3: CASKRGWGSDQPQHF
DNA: TGTGCCAGTAAACGTGGCTGGGGTAGCGATCAGCCCCAGCATTTT

size: .
length: 13
D: .
V: TRBV15
J: TRBJ2-3
CDR3: CATLPRGTDTQYF
DNA: TGTGCCACCCTCCCCCGGGGCACAGATACGCAGTATTTT

size: .
length: 14
D: .
V: TRBV5-1
J: TRBJ2-7
CDR3: CASSLTGIIDEQYF
DNA: TGCGCCAGCAGCTTGACAGGGATAATCGACGAGCAGTACTTC

size: .
length: 13
D: .
V: TRBV3-1/TRBV3-2
J: TRBJ2-1
CDR3: CASSPRGYNEQFF
DNA: TGTGCCAGCAGCCCACGGGGGTACAATGAGCAGTTCTTC

size: .
length: 14
D: .
V: TRBV28
J: TRBJ1-2
CDR3: CASTRGEANYGYTF
DNA: TGTGCCAGCACCAGGGGAGAAGCGAACTATGGCTACACCTTC

size: .
length: 15
D: .
V: TRBV24-1
J: TRBJ2-5
CDR3: CATSDLQRDTETQYF
DNA: TGTGCCACCAGTGATTTACAACGGGACACAGAGACCCAGTACTTC